The 19 T cell receptor beta chains given below trace back to one sample, sequenced in a study of T cells after yellow fever vaccination. MiXCR, applied by TCRdb to the 5' RACE reads, yields one record per CDR3 protein. The top ten clones hold 17% of a sample with approximately 580,000 distinct CDR3 sequences, roughly 17% of them seen once. The sample here was PBMCs, taken around 5 days after the first yellow fever vaccination. These receptors were collected from a man younger than 35 who received the YFV17D yellow fever vaccine.

This chain joins TRBV7-3 and TRBJ2-1; 9 nucleotides align to TRBD2. The CDR3 is made up of 16 amino acids. Germline values: CDR1 SGHTA, CDR2 FQGTGA. V was pared by 5 bases and J by 0 bases, with 5 bases of the junction left unmatched. CDR3 amino acids: CASSPLAGSSYNEQFF. CDR3 bases: TGTGCCAGCAGCCCTCTAGCGGGGAGCTCCTACAATGAGCAGTTCTTC. Full variable domain (outside the CDR3, taken from reference TRBV7-3 and TRBJ2-1): GAGVSQTPSNKVTEKGKYVELRCDPISGHTALYWYRQSLGQGPEFLIYFQGTGAADDSGLPNDRFFAVRPEGSVSTLKIQRTERGDSAVYLCASSPLAGSSYNEQFFGPGTRLTVL.

This clonotype was observed a single time. The chain carries TRBV14 and TRBJ1-6; D gene ambiguous. Germline V CDR1 and CDR2: SGHDN, FVKESK. This CDR3 is 15 amino acids long. V was trimmed by 0 bases and J by 7 bases, leaving 10 bases between them. Written as DNA, the CDR3 is TGTGCCAGCAGCCAAGAACGAGGGATGAATTCACCCCTCCACTTT. It specifies CASSQERGMNSPLHF.

V gene TRBV29-1 combines with J gene TRBJ1-1; 9 bases line up with TRBD1. Trimming took 6 bases from V and 1 from J; bases not matched to a gene: 3. The CDR3 runs 13 residues. The V gene's germline CDR1 is SQVTM and CDR2 ANQGSEA. The CDR3 coding sequence is TGCAGCGTACGGGGACAGGGGAACACTGAAGCTTTCTTT. It translates to CSVRGQGNTEAFF.

This clonotype has just a few counts. In DNA form, the CDR3 reads TGTGCCAGCTCACAGGGCAGGGACTACGAGCAGTACGTC. This encodes CASSQGRDYEQYV. This chain connects TRBV18 to TRBJ2-7; the D gene is possibly TRBD1 (5 bases). The CDR3 runs to 13 residues. The germline CDR1 and CDR2 sequences are KGHSH and LQKENI. V lost 4 bases to trimming and J lost 3 bases, with 10 bases between them.

This clonotype appeared a few times. The CDR3 DNA follows: TGTGCCAGCAGCGAAGGGGAAGAGCGTTCCTACAATGAGCAGTTCTTC. It translates to CASSEGEERSYNEQFF. The rearrangement joins TRBV7-8 to TRBJ2-1; a weak D match, TRBD1 (5 bases). V was pared by 5 bases and J by 1 base, with 15 bases between. There are 16 residues in the CDR3. Germline-derived CDR1 and CDR2 are SGHVS and FQNEAQ. The variable domain in full, with the rest retrieved from reference TRBV7-8 and TRBJ2-1, is GAGVSQSPRYKVAKRGQDVALRCDPISGHVSLFWYQQALGQGPEFLTYFQNEAQLDKSGLPSDRFFAERPEGSVSTLKIQRTQQEDSAVYLCASSEGEERSYNEQFFGPGTRLTVL.

There are many counts of this clonotype. The V call is TRBV5-1, the J call TRBJ1-1; D unclear. Germline V gives CDR1 SGHRS, CDR2 YFSETQ. Trimming took 4 bases from V and 4 from J, leaving 14 bases between them. The CDR3 length is 14 residues. CDR3 coding DNA: TGCGCCAGCAGCCCACAACCCACGGGCACTGAAGCTTTCTTT. It yields the protein CASSPQPTGTEAFF.

This clonotype was counted a few times. This chain connects TRBV30 to TRBJ1-2, with TRBD1 identical over 7 bases. V shed 3 bases and J 8 bases; nucleotides not matched to a gene: 9. Germline CDR1 is GTSNPN and CDR2 is SVGIG (reference sequence). CDR3 size: 13 residues. The CDR3 bases are TGTGCCTGGAGCCTTAATCCAGGGGGAGGCTACACCTTC. Translated, it gives CAWSLNPGGGYTF.

J is TRBJ2-1 and V is TRBV11-1; 9 bases line up with TRBD2. Germline loops: CDR1 SGHAT, CDR2 FQDESV (reference sequence). The length of the CDR3 is 14 residues. The ends lost 5 bases at V and 5 bases at J; junction bases unmatched: 4. Here the CDR3 DNA reads TGTGCCAGCAGCGAGACTAGCGGTAACAATGAGCAGTTCTTC. Amino acids: CASSETSGNNEQFF.

The rearrangement uses TRBV21-1 and TRBJ2-1; the table's D gene call, TRBD1, was not cross checked with the DNA. TRBV21-1 is a pseudogene locus. There are 14 residues in the CDR3. CDR3 nucleotides: TGTGCCAGCAGAAAGGACAGGGTAGAGAATGAGCAGTTCTTC. Translation gives CASRKDRVENEQFF.

This clonotype was detected only a few times. The chain is built from TRBV7-2 and TRBJ2-1; 14 nucleotides align to TRBD2. Trimming removed 5 bases from V and 4 bases from J; junction bases left unmatched: 7. This CDR3 is 17 amino acids long. Germline V gene data show CDR1 as SGHTA and CDR2 as FQGNSA. The CDR3 DNA is TGTGCCAGCAGCACCAGGACTAGCGGGGGGCTGTACAATGAGCAGTTCTTC. Translating it yields CASSTRTSGGLYNEQFF.

The sample holds a few counts of this clonotype. The chain employs TRBV27 and TRBJ2-6; D is perhaps TRBD1 (6 bases). Germline V lookup: CDR1 MNHEY, CDR2 SMNVEV (reference sequence). V was pared by 3 bases and J by 12 bases, with 12 bases between. There are 13 residues in the CDR3. CDR3: CASSFGTYGVLTF. As DNA, the CDR3 is TGTGCCAGCAGTTTTGGGACATACGGCGTCCTGACTTTC.

This chain joins TRBV6-1 and TRBJ2-5; TRBD2 aligns across 8 bases. Per the germline V gene, CDR1 is MNHNS and CDR2 is SASEGT. J was trimmed by 5 bases and V by 2 bases; bases with no gene match: 7. CDR3 length: 15 amino acids. The CDR3: CASSELAGSGETQYF. CDR3 DNA: TGTGCCAGCAGTGAATTAGCGGGGTCTGGGGAGACCCAGTACTTC.

This sequence joins TRBV7-9 and TRBJ1-1; TRBD1 aligns across 8 bases. Per germline, CDR1 SEHNR and CDR2 FQNEAQ (reference sequence). The CDR3 runs 16 residues. V lost 5 bases to trimming and J lost 1 base; unmatched junction nucleotides: 9. In DNA form, the CDR3 reads TGTGCCAGCAGCCCGGACCCCGGGACAGGGAACACTGAAGCTTTCTTT. This translates into CASSPDPGTGNTEAFF.

The chain combines TRBV6-2 or TRBV6-3 with TRBJ1-5, with D perhaps matching TRBD1 (5 bases). CDR3 length: 12 residues. Per the germline V gene, CDR1 is MNHEY and CDR2 is SVGEGT. V was pared by 0 bases and J by 12 bases, with 9 bases between. The chain's CDR3 is CASSYSGPLQHF. CDR3 sequence (DNA): TGTGCCAGCAGTTACTCGGGGCCCCTCCAGCATTTT.

The genes are TRBV7-2 and TRBJ2-2; D may be TRBD1 (7 bases). The CDR3 has 15 residues. V lost 3 bases to trimming and J lost 6 bases, with 14 bases between them. CDR1 is SGHTA, CDR2 FQGNSA, per germline. The CDR3 region is CASSLWRGLAGELFF. CDR3 coding DNA: TGTGCCAGCAGCTTGTGGAGGGGGCTTGCCGGGGAGCTGTTTTTT.

This clonotype was found many times. The chain couples TRBV9 to TRBJ2-3, with 8 positions matching TRBD1. Germline CDR1 and CDR2: SGDLS and YYNGEE. V lost 5 bases to trimming and J lost 0 bases; unmatched junction nucleotides: 5. The CDR3 runs to 15 residues. The CDR3 here is CASSARQGSTDTQYF. DNA of the CDR3: TGTGCCAGCAGTGCACGACAGGGGAGCACAGATACGCAGTATTTT. Combining the CDR3 with reference TRBV9 and TRBJ2-3 gives the whole variable domain DSGVTQTPKHLITATGQRVTLRCSPRSGDLSVYWYQQSLDQGLQFLIQYYNGEERAKGNILERFSAQQFPDLHSELNLSSLELGDSALYFCASSARQGSTDTQYFGPGTRLTVL.

The chain couples TRBV12-3 or TRBV12-4 to TRBJ1-2; unclear D gene. Trimming took 7 bases from V and 4 from J, leaving 16 bases between them. The CDR3 loop spans 14 amino acids. In nucleotides, the CDR3 is TGTGCCAGCAACAAAGCGGGGTTATCCTATGGCTACACCTTC. Translating it yields CASNKAGLSYGYTF.

This clonotype was picked up a small number of times. The chain combines TRBV29-1 with TRBJ2-3, with 8 bases matching TRBD1. The length of the CDR3 is 13 residues. The germline CDR1 and CDR2 sequences are SQVTM and ANQGSEA. After removal of 7 bases from V and 3 bases from J, the junction contained 6 bases not matched to a gene. The CDR3 spells CSAPGGGTDTQYF. The CDR3 nucleotides are TGCAGCGCTCCAGGGGGCGGGACAGATACGCAGTATTTT.

The chain has TRBV5-5 and TRBJ2-7; D ambiguous. This CDR3 comprises 13 residues. Looked up from germline, CDR1 is SGHKS and CDR2 is YYEKEE (reference sequence). Between the trimmed V and J ends, which lost 4 bases and 3 bases, there was a span of 11 bases. DNA for the CDR3: TGTGCCAGCAGCCCCCGACACCTCTACGAGCAGTACGTC. Residues: CASSPRHLYEQYV.